These T cell receptor beta chains were read from a single sample in a study of blood T cell repertoires in COVID-19. The assay was immunoSEQ multiplex PCR, and TCRdb's table has in-frame clones only and misses some. In the table there are some 180,000 clones, 83% of which are singletons. The sample taken for sequencing was peripheral blood. The source of these receptors is a woman aged 80 or over with acute or convalescent COVID-19. Both conserved end residues are part of each CDR3. A D gene is named only where the DNA matches it firmly. Expanded clones are given a class, and other clones once, few, many or no size at all.

>15|TRBV5-8|TRBJ2-3|NA|once
TGTGCCAGCAGCCCGGGCGGGGTTTCCACAGATACGCAGTATTTT
CASSPGGVSTDTQYF
>14|TRBV7-2|TRBJ2-5|NA|NA
TGTGCCAGCAGCTCACAGGGTGGCCAAGAGACCCAGTACTTC
CASSSQGGQETQYF
>15|TRBV5-6|TRBJ2-1|NA|NA
TGTGCCAGCAGCTCCGGGGACTTCCCCTACAATGAGCAGTTCTTC
CASSSGDFPYNEQFF
>18|TRBV11-2|TRBJ2-6|NA|NA
TGTGCCAGCAGCACTAGACAGGCGAGAAGCTCTGGGGCCAACGTCCTGACTTTC
CASSTRQARSSGANVLTF
>15|TRBV11-2|TRBJ2-5|TRBD2|NA
TGTGCCAGCAGCTCGGAGGGACTAGCAGCCGGGACCCAGTACTTC
CASSSEGLAAGTQYF
>16|TRBV6-2/TRBV6-3|TRBJ2-4|NA|once
TGTGCCAGCAGTTACGAAAAGGGGGAGCCCAAAAACATTCAGTACTTC
CASSYEKGEPKNIQYF
>12|TRBV2|TRBJ2-5|NA|NA
TGTGCCAGCAAGCCGGGGCAAGAGACCCAGTACTTC
CASKPGQETQYF
>13|TRBV5-1|TRBJ1-1|NA|NA
TGCGCCAGCAGCCCCGGACAAAACACTGAAGCTTTCTTT
CASSPGQNTEAFF
>13|TRBV7-3|TRBJ1-2|NA|NA
TGTGCCAGCAGCTTAGACAGAATGGGAGGCTACACCTTC
CASSLDRMGGYTF
>13|TRBV7-3|TRBJ2-1|NA|NA
TGTGCCAGCAGCTTAATTTCGGGTAATGAGCAGTTCTTC
CASSLISGNEQFF
>14|TRBV6-2/TRBV6-3|TRBJ2-1|TRBD2|NA
TGTGCCAGCAGTTCGGGGGGGCTTTACAATGAGCAGTTCTTC
CASSSGGLYNEQFF
>16|TRBV6-2/TRBV6-3|TRBJ2-1|NA|NA
TGTGCCAGCAGTTCCCGTACAGTATCCTCCTACAATGAGCAGTTCTTC
CASSSRTVSSYNEQFF
>15|TRBV9|TRBJ1-4|NA|NA
TGTGCCAGCAGCGGTGCTCGGGGGGCTGGGGAAAAACTGTTTTTT
CASSGARGAGEKLFF